This record covers a single T cell receptor beta chain. Each subset's genomic DNA was shared equally among a number of immunoSEQ plates. Sorted-subset replicate PCR reactions were performed with approximately 200 ng DNA, corresponding to roughly 30,000 T cell genomes. TCRdb keeps only in-frame clones here, not all; method: immunoSEQ multiplex PCR. The data hold over a million clones, with around three quarters observed a single time. This sample is part of a study of shared clonotypes between healthy human individuals. Study summary: For every donor, three CD4 naive, three CD4 memory, two CD8 naive and one CD8 memory plates were used.

V lost 1 base to trimming and J lost 4 bases; unmatched junction nucleotides: 9. Germline CDR1 MDHEN, CDR2 SYDVKM. The CDR3 length is 19 residues. Naive CD45RA+ and memory CD45RA-negative subsets were split from CD4+ cells. The receptor's source is a man younger than 30 in good health. Some clones in this sample may be carry-over from other donors' samples. The gene calls are TRBV28 and TRBJ2-1; TRBD2 agrees at 14 bases. The sample consisted of memory CD4+ T cells from PBMCs. The sample's subset: CD45RA-negative fraction. The CDR3 bases are TGTGCCAGCAGTTTATATCCCGGGACTAGCGGGAGCAGGTACAATGAGCAGTTCTTC. It is translated as CASSLYPGTSGSRYNEQFF.